Listed below are T cell receptor beta chains from one sample, sequenced in a study of blood T cell repertoires in COVID-19. This table comes from immunoSEQ multiplex PCR, and its TCRdb copy is limited to in-frame clones, with some not included. The data contain 95,000 to 150,000 clones, about 85% of them singletons. Sequencing used peripheral blood. The receptors shown here come from an older man with acute or convalescent COVID-19. Both conserved end residues are part of each CDR3. A D gene is named only where the DNA matches it firmly. The size entry is marked missing in some rows and otherwise reads once, few, many or a size class.

clone_size: few
d_call: NA
j_call: TRBJ2-7
v_call: TRBV12-3/TRBV12-4
cdr3_nt: TGTGCCAGCAGTTTTGGCCCGTACTACGAGCAGTACTTC
cdr3_aa: CASSFGPYYEQYF

clone_size: NA
d_call: TRBD2
j_call: TRBJ2-3
v_call: TRBV3-1/TRBV3-2
cdr3_nt: TGTGCCAGCGGACTAGCGGGGGGAAGAGATACGCAGTATTTT
cdr3_aa: CASGLAGGRDTQYF

clone_size: NA
d_call: TRBD2
j_call: TRBJ2-3
v_call: TRBV7-3
cdr3_nt: TGTGCCAGCAGCCCCCAGCCGGGACTAAGCACAGATACGCAGTATTTT
cdr3_aa: CASSPQPGLSTDTQYF

clone_size: NA
d_call: TRBD1
j_call: TRBJ2-5
v_call: TRBV5-1
cdr3_nt: TGCGCCAGCAGCTCTCCGGGACAGGGGGCGGAGACCCAGTACTTC
cdr3_aa: CASSSPGQGAETQYF

clone_size: NA
d_call: NA
j_call: TRBJ2-1
v_call: TRBV10-2
cdr3_nt: TGCGCCAGCAGAACTGCATACAATGAGCAGTTCTTC
cdr3_aa: CASRTAYNEQFF

clone_size: NA
d_call: NA
j_call: TRBJ1-5
v_call: TRBV4-1
cdr3_nt: TGCGCCAGCAGCCAAGCAGGGAACAGCAATCAGCCCCAGCATTTT
cdr3_aa: CASSQAGNSNQPQHF

clone_size: NA
d_call: TRBD1
j_call: TRBJ2-3
v_call: TRBV5-1
cdr3_nt: TGCGCCAGCAGCTTGGGGGGACAGGGGGCATCAGATACGCAGTATTTT
cdr3_aa: CASSLGGQGASDTQYF

clone_size: NA
d_call: NA
j_call: TRBJ2-7
v_call: TRBV7-2
cdr3_nt: TGTGCCAGCAGCTCCTTTCAGCGTGGCTACGAGCAGTACTTC
cdr3_aa: CASSSFQRGYEQYF

clone_size: NA
d_call: NA
j_call: TRBJ1-5
v_call: TRBV11-2
cdr3_nt: TGTGCCAGCAGCGCAAGAGGCGGTCAGCCCCAGCATTTT
cdr3_aa: CASSARGGQPQHF

clone_size: NA
d_call: TRBD1
j_call: TRBJ1-3
v_call: TRBV19
cdr3_nt: TGTGCCAGTAGTGCCCGACAGGGGATGGGAAACACCATATATTTT
cdr3_aa: CASSARQGMGNTIYF

clone_size: NA
d_call: TRBD1
j_call: TRBJ1-1
v_call: TRBV5-1
cdr3_nt: TGCGCCAGCAGCTTGGGGGACAGGGCGTGGGCTGAAGCTTTCTTT
cdr3_aa: CASSLGDRAWAEAFF

clone_size: NA
d_call: NA
j_call: TRBJ2-1
v_call: TRBV3-1/TRBV3-2
cdr3_nt: TGTGCCAGCAGCCTTGGGACTTCAGGGGAGCAGTTCTTC
cdr3_aa: CASSLGTSGEQFF

clone_size: NA
d_call: TRBD1
j_call: TRBJ1-2
v_call: TRBV10-3
cdr3_nt: TGTGCCATCAGTGAGGGGCCGAGGGGGAATCCAGGGGGCCAGTCTGGCTACACCTTC
cdr3_aa: CAISEGPRGNPGGQSGYTF

clone_size: NA
d_call: NA
j_call: TRBJ1-4
v_call: TRBV12-5
cdr3_nt: TGTGCTAGTGGTTTGGCCCCAACCCAGGACATCGTCGTCGAAAAACTGTTTTTT
cdr3_aa: CASGLAPTQDIVVEKLFF

clone_size: NA
d_call: TRBD1
j_call: TRBJ1-6
v_call: TRBV7-2
cdr3_nt: TGTGCCAGCAGCCTCACGACAGGGGGAAGCTCACCCCTCCACTTT
cdr3_aa: CASSLTTGGSSPLHF

clone_size: NA
d_call: TRBD1
j_call: TRBJ1-1
v_call: TRBV6-6
cdr3_nt: TGTGCCAGCAGTTTAACAGGGGTGAACACTGAAGCTTTCTTT
cdr3_aa: CASSLTGVNTEAFF

clone_size: NA
d_call: NA
j_call: TRBJ2-5
v_call: TRBV7-8
cdr3_nt: TGTGCCAGCAGCTTATCCGTAGAGACCCAGTACTTC
cdr3_aa: CASSLSVETQYF

clone_size: once
d_call: NA
j_call: TRBJ1-3
v_call: TRBV10-3
cdr3_nt: TGTGCCATCAGTGAGGGAGTAAGCTCTGGAAACACCATATATTTT
cdr3_aa: CAISEGVSSGNTIYF

clone_size: NA
d_call: NA
j_call: TRBJ1-6
v_call: TRBV5-1
cdr3_nt: TGCGCCAGCAGCTTGATCAGGGATTCACCCCTCCACTTT
cdr3_aa: CASSLIRDSPLHF

clone_size: NA
d_call: NA
j_call: TRBJ2-7
v_call: TRBV20-1
cdr3_nt: TGCAGTGCTACCAGGGTCGGCGAGCAGTACTTC
cdr3_aa: CSATRVGEQYF

clone_size: NA
d_call: TRBD2
j_call: TRBJ2-3
v_call: TRBV10-2
cdr3_nt: TGCGCCAGCAGTGTTCGGGGGGGAGGCACAGATACGCAGTATTTT
cdr3_aa: CASSVRGGGTDTQYF

clone_size: NA
d_call: TRBD1
j_call: TRBJ1-2
v_call: TRBV6-5
cdr3_nt: TGTGCCAGCAGACCGGGACAGGGCAACTATGGCTACACCTTC
cdr3_aa: CASRPGQGNYGYTF

clone_size: NA
d_call: NA
j_call: TRBJ2-4
v_call: TRBV5-8
cdr3_nt: TGTGCCAGCAGCGAAACCCAAGGGGGGAGGGCCGGAAACATTCAGTACTTC
cdr3_aa: CASSETQGGRAGNIQYF